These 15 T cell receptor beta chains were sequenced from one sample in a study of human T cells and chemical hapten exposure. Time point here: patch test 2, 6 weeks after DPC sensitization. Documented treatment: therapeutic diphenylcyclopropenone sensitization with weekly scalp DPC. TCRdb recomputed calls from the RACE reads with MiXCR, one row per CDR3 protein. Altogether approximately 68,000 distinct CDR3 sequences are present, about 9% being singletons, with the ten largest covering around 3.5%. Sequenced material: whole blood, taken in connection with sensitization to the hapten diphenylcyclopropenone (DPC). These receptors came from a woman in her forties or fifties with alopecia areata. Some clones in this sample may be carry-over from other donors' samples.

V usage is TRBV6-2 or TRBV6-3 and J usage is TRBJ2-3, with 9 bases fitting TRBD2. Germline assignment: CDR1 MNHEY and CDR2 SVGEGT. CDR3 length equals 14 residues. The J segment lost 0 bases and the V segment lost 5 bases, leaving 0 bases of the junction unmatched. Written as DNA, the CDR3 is TGTGCCAGCAGTAGCGGGGGGAGCACAGATACGCAGTATTTT. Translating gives CASSSGGSTDTQYF.

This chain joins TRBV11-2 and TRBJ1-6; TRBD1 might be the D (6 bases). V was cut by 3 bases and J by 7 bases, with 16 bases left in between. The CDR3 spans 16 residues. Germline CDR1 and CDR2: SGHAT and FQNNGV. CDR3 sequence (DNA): TGTGCCAGCAGCTTTTGGGGGACAACTCCCAATTCACCCCTCCACTTT. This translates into CASSFWGTTPNSPLHF.

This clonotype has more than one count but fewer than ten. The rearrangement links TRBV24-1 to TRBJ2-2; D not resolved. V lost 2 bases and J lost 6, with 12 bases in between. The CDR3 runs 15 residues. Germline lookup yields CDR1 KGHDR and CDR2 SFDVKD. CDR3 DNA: TGTGCCACCAGTGATTCCGGCGCCCGGGCCGGGGAGCTGTTTTTT. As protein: CATSDSGARAGELFF.

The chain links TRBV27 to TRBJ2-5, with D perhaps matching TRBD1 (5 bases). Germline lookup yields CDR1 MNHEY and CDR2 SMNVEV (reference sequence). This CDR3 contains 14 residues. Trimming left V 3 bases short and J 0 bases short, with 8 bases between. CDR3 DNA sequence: TGTGCCAGCAGTTTGGCAGGGCACCAAGAGACCCAGTACTTC. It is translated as CASSLAGHQETQYF.

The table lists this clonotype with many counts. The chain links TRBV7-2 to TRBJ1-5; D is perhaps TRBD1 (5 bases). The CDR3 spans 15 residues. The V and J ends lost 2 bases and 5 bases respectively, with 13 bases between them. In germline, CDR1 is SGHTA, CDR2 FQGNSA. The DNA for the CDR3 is TGTGCCAGCAGCTTAAATCGGGGGATCCATCAGCCCCAGCATTTT. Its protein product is CASSLNRGIHQPQHF.

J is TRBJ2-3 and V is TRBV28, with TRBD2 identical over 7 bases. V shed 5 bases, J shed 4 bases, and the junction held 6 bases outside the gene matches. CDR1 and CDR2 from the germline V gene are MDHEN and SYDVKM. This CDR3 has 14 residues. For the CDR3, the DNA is TGTGCCAGCAGTCGTACTAGCGCCCCAGATACGCAGTATTTT. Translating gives CASSRTSAPDTQYF.

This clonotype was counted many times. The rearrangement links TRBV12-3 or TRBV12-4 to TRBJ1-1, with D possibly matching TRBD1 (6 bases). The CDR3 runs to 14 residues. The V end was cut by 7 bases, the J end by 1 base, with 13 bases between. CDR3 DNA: TGTGCCAGCACCGAGACAGGTCAGAACACTGAAGCTTTCTTT. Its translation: CASTETGQNTEAFF.

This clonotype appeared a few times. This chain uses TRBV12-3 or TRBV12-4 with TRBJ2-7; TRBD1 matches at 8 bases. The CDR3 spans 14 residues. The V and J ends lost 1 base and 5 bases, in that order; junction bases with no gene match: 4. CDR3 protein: CASSLGRGRDEQYF. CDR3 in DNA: TGTGCCAGCAGTTTAGGCAGGGGGCGCGACGAGCAGTACTTC.

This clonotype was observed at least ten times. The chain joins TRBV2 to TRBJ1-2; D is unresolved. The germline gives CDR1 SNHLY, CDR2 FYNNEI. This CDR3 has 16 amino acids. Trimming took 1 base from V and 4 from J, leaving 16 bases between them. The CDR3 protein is CASSEDGQTRGYGYTF. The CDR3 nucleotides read TGTGCCAGCAGTGAAGATGGGCAGACCCGTGGCTATGGCTACACCTTC.

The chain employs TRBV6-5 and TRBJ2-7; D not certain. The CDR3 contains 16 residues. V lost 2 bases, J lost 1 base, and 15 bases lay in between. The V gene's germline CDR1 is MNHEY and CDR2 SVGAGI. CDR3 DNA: TGTGCCAGCAGTTACCATGACTCGGCTACTTCCTACGAGCAGTACTTC. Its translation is CASSYHDSATSYEQYF.

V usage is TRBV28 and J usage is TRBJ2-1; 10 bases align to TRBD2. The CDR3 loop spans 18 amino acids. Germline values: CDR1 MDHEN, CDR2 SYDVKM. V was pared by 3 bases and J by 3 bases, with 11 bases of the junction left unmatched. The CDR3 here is CASSFEISLAGFYNEQFF. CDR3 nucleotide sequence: TGTGCCAGCAGTTTCGAAATCTCACTAGCGGGATTCTACAATGAGCAGTTCTTC.

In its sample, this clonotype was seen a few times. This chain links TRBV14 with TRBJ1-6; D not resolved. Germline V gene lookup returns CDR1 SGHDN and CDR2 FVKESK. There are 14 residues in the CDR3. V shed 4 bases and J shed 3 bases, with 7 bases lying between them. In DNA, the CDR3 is TGTGCCAGCAGCCTGGGGAGCTATAATTCACCCCTCCACTTT. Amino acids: CASSLGSYNSPLHF. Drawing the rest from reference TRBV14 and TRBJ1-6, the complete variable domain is EAGVTQFPSHSVIEKGQTVTLRCDPISGHDNLYWYRRVMGKEIKFLLHFVKESKQDESGMPNNRFLAERTGGTYSTLKVQPAELEDSGVYFCASSLGSYNSPLHFGNGTRLTVT.

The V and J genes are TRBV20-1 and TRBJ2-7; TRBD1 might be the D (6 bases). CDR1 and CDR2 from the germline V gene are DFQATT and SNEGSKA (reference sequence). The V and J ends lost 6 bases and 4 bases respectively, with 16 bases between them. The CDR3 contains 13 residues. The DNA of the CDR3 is TGCAGTGCCCTACAGGGTGCCGGATACGAGCAGTACTTC. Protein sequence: CSALQGAGYEQYF.

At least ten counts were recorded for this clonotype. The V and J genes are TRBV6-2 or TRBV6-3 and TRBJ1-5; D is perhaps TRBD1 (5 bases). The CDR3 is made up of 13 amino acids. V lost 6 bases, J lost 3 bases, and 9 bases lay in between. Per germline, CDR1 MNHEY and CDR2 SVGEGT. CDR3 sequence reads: CASSRGYNQPQHF. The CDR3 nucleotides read TGTGCCAGCAGCCGGGGGTACAATCAGCCCCAGCATTTT.

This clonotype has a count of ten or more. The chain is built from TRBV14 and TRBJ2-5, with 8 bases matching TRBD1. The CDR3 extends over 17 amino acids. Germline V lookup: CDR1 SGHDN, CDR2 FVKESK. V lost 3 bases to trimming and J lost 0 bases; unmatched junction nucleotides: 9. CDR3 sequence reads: CASSHGRTGSYQETQYF. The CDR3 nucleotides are TGTGCCAGCAGCCACGGTCGGACAGGGTCCTACCAAGAGACCCAGTACTTC. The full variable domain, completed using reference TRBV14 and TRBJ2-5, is EAGVTQFPSHSVIEKGQTVTLRCDPISGHDNLYWYRRVMGKEIKFLLHFVKESKQDESGMPNNRFLAERTGGTYSTLKVQPAELEDSGVYFCASSHGRTGSYQETQYFGPGTRLLVL.